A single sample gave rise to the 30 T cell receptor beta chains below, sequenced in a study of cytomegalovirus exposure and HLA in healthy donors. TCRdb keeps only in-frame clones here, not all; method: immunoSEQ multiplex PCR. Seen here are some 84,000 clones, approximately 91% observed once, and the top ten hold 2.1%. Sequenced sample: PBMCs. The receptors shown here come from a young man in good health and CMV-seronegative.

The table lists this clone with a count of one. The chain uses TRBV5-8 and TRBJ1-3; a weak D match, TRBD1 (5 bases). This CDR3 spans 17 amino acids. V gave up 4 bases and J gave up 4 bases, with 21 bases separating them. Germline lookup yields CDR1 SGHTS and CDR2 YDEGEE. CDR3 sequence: CASSDRSVHRNGNTIYF. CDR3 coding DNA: TGTGCCAGCAGCGACCGCTCCGTTCACAGGAACGGAAACACCATATATTTT.

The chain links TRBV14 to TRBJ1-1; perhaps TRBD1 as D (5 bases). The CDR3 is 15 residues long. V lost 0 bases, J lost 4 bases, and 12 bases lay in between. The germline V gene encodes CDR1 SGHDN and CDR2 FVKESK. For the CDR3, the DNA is TGTGCCAGCAGCCAAGAATTCCAGGGAGGCACTGAAGCTTTCTTT. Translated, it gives CASSQEFQGGTEAFF.

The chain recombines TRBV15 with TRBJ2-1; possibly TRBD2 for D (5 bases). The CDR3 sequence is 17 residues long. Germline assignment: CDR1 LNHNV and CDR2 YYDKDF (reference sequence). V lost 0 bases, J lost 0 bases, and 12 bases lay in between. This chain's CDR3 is CATSRESRGSSYNEQFF. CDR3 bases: TGTGCCACCAGCAGAGAGAGCCGGGGAAGCTCCTACAATGAGCAGTTCTTC.

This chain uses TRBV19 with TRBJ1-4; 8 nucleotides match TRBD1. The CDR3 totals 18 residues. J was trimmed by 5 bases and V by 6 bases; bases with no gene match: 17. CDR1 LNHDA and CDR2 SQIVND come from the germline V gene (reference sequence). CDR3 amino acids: CASSQTGVPPFGNEKLFF. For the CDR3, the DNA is TGTGCCAGTAGCCAGACAGGGGTCCCGCCATTCGGGAATGAAAAACTGTTTTTT.

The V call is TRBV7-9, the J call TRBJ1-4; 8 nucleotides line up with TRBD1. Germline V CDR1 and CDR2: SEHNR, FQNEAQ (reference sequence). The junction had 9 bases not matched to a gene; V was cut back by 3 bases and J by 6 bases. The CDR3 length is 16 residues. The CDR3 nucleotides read TGTGCCAGCAGCTTGTCCGCCACAGGGGGGGATGAAAAACTGTTTTTT. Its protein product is CASSLSATGGDEKLFF.

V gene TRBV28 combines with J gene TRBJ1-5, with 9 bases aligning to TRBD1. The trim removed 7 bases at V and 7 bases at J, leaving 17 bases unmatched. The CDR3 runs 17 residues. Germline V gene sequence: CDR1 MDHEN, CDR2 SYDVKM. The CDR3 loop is CASIELMGTGRGQPQHF. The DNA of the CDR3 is TGTGCCAGCATCGAATTGATGGGGACAGGGCGAGGACAGCCCCAGCATTTT.

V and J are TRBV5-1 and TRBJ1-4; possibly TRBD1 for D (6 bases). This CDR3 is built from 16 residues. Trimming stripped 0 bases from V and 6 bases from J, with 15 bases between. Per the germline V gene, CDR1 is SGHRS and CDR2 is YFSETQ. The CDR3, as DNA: TGCGCCAGCAGCTTGGTTCCACGGGACACGGATGAAAAACTGTTTTTT. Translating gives CASSLVPRDTDEKLFF. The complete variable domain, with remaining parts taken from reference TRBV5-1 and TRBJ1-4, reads KAGVTQTPRYLIKTRGQQVTLSCSPISGHRSVSWYQQTPGQGLQFLFEYFSETQRNKGNFPGRFSGRQFSNSRSEMNVSTLELGDSALYLCASSLVPRDTDEKLFFGSGTQLSVL.

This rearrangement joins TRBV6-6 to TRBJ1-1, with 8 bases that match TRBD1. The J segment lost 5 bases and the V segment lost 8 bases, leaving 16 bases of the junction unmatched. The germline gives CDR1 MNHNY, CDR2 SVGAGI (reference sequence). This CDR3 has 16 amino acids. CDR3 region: CASRNQTGTGSTEAFF. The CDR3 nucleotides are TGTGCCAGCCGGAACCAGACCGGGACAGGTTCTACTGAAGCTTTCTTT.

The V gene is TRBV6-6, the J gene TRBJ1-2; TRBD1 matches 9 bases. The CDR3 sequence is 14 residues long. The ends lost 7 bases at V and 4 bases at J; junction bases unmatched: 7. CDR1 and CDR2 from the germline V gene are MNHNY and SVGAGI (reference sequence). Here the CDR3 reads CASTTQGASYGYTF. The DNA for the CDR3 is TGTGCCAGCACTACACAGGGGGCGTCCTATGGCTACACCTTC.

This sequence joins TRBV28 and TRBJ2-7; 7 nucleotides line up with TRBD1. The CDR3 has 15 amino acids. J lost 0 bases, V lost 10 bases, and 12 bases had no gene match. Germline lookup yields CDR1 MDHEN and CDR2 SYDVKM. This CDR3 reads CATQPGTESSYEQYF. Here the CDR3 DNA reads TGTGCCACTCAACCTGGGACAGAGAGCTCCTACGAGCAGTACTTC.

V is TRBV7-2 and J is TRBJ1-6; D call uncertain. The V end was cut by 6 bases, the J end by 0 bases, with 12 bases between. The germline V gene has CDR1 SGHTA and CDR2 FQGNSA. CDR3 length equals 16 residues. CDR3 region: CASRGTDTSYNSPLHF. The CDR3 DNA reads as TGTGCCAGCAGGGGCACGGATACCTCCTATAATTCACCCCTCCACTTT.

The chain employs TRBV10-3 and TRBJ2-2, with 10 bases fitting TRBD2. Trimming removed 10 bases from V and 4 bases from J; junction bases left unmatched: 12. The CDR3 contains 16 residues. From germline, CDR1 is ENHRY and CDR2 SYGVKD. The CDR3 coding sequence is TGTGCCAGCCACCAGGCAAGCGGGGGGGCCACCGGGGAGCTGTTTTTT. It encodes CASHQASGGATGELFF.

The CDR3 DNA follows: TGCGCCAGCAGCCAAGACTCACAGGGAGAAGGGTTAGGCTACACCTTC. This codes for CASSQDSQGEGLGYTF. The genes are TRBV4-1 and TRBJ1-2; TRBD1 might be the D (6 bases). V was trimmed by 0 bases and J by 8 bases, leaving 19 bases between them. Per germline, CDR1 MGHRA and CDR2 YSYEKL. This CDR3 contains 16 residues.

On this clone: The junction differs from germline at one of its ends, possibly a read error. The chain's CDR3 is CASSYSTSGGETQYF. In DNA form, the CDR3 reads TGTGCCAGCAGTTACTCGACTAGCGGGGGGGAGACCCAGTACTTC. The V call is TRBV6-4, the J call TRBJ2-5, with TRBD2 matching 13 bases. In germline, CDR1 is MRHNA, CDR2 SNTAGT. CDR3 length: 15 amino acids.

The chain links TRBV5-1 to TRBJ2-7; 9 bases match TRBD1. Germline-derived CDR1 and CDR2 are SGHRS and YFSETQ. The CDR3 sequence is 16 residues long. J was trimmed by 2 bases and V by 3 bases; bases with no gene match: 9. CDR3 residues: CASSWEQGALTYEQYF. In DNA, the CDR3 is TGCGCCAGCAGCTGGGAACAGGGGGCCCTAACCTACGAGCAGTACTTC.

CDR3 in DNA: TGTGCCAGCATGAGGGTCGGCACAGATACGCAGTATTTT. Residues: CASMRVGTDTQYF. The V gene is TRBV27, the J gene TRBJ2-3, with a weak D call TRBD2 (5 bases). Trimming cost V 7 bases and J 1 base, with 9 bases left between them. CDR1 and CDR2 (germline): MNHEY, SMNVEV (reference sequence). The length of the CDR3 is 13 residues.

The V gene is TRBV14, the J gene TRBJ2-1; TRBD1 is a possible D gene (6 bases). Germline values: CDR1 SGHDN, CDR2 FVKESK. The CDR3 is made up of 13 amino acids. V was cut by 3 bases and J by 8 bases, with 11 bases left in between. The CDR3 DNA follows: TGTGCCAGCAGCCAGGACAGCTCCGATGAGCAGTTCTTC. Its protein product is CASSQDSSDEQFF.

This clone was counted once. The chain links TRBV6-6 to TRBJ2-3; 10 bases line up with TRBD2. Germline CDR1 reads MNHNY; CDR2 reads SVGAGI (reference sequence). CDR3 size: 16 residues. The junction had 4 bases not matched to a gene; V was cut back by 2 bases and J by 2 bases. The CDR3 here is CASSYPSGGDTDTQYF. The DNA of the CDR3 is TGTGCCAGCAGTTACCCCAGCGGGGGGGACACAGATACGCAGTATTTT.

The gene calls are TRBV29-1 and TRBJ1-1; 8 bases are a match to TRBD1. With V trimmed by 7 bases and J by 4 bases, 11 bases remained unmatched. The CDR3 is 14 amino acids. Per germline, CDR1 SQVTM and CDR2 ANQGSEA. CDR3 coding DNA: TGCAGCGGAGGGACGGGGACAGGAATCACTGAAGCTTTCTTT. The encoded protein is CSGGTGTGITEAFF.

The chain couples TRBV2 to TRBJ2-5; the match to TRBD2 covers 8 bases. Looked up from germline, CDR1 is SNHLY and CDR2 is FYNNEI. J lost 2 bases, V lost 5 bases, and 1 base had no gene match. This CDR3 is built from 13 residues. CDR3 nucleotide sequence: TGTGCCAGCAGTACTAGCGGACAAGAGACCCAGTACTTC. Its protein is CASSTSGQETQYF.

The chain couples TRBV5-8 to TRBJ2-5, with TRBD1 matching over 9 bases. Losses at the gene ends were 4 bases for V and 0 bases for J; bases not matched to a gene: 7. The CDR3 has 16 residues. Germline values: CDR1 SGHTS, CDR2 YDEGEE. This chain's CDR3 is CASSRGTGLYQETQYF. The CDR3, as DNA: TGTGCCAGCAGCCGAGGGACAGGGCTTTACCAAGAGACCCAGTACTTC.

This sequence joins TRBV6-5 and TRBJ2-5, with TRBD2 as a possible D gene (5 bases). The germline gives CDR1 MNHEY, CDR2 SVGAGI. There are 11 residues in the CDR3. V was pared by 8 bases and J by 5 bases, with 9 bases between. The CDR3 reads CASAGEETQYF. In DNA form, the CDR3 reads TGTGCCAGCGCTGGGGAGGAGACCCAGTACTTC.

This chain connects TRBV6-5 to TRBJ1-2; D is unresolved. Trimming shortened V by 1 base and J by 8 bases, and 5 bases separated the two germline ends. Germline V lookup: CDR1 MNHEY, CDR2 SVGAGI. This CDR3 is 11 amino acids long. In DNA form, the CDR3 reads TGTGCCAGCAGTTACTTCGGGGGCTACACCTTC. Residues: CASSYFGGYTF.

The CDR3: CASRAGTGAAGVQFF. The CDR3 DNA reads TGTGCCAGCAGGGCCGGGACAGGGGCCGCGGGCGTGCAGTTCTTC. V gene TRBV25-1 combines with J gene TRBJ2-1; 10 nucleotides align to TRBD1. Per germline, CDR1 MGHDK and CDR2 SYGVNS. Trimming took 6 bases from V and 12 from J; bases not matched to a gene: 14. CDR3 size: 15 residues.

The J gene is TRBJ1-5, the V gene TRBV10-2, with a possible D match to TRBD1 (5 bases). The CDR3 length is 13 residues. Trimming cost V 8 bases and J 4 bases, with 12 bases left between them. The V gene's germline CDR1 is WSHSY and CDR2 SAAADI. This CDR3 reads CASSRGTNQPQHF. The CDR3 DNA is TGCGCCAGCTCTCGGGGGACGAATCAGCCCCAGCATTTT.

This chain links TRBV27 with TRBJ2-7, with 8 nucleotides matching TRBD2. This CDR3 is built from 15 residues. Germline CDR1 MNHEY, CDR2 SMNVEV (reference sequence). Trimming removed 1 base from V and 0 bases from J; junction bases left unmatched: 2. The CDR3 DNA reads TGTGCCAGCAGTTTATTGCGGGAGGTCTCCTACGAGCAGTACTTC. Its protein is CASSLLREVSYEQYF.

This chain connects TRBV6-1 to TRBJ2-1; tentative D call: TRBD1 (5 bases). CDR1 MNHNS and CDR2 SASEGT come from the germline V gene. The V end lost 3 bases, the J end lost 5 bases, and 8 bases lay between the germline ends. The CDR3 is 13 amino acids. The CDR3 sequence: CASSDRTHNEQFF. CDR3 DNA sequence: TGTGCCAGCAGTGATAGGACACACAATGAGCAGTTCTTC.

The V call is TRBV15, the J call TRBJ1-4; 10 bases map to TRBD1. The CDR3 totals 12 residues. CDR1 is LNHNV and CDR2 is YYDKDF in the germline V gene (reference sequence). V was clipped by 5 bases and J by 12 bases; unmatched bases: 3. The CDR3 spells CATSRGQGELFF. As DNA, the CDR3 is TGTGCCACCAGCCGTGGACAGGGGGAACTGTTTTTT.

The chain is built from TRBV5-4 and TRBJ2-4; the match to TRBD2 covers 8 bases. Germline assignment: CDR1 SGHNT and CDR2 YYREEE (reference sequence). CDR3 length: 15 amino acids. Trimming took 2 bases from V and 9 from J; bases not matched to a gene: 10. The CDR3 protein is CASSFAGGWVGIQYF. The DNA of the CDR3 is TGTGCCAGCAGCTTTGCGGGGGGCTGGGTCGGCATTCAGTACTTC.

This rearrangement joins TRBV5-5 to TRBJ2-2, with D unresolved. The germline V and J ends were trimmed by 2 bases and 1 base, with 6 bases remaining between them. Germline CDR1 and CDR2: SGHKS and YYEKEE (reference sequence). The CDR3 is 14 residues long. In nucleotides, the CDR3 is TGTGCCAGCAGCTTCCGCAGGAACACCGGGGAGCTGTTTTTT. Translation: CASSFRRNTGELFF.